A single sample is the source of the 7 T cell receptor beta chains below, sequenced in a study of human T cells and chemical hapten exposure. TCRdb recomputed calls from the RACE reads with MiXCR, one row per CDR3 protein. Of 38,000 or so distinct CDR3 sequences in the sample, 7.5% to 8% are singletons; the top ten hold around 1.4%. Time point described: pre-sensitization, week 0. Stated treatment: therapeutic diphenylcyclopropenone sensitization with weekly scalp DPC. The sample here was whole blood, taken in connection with sensitization to the hapten diphenylcyclopropenone (DPC). The receptors were sampled from a woman in her forties or fifties with alopecia areata. Some clones in this sample may be carry-over from other donors' samples.

The CDR3 loop reads CASSLTGFTGELFF. The DNA of the CDR3 is TGTGCCAGCAGTCTGACAGGGTTCACCGGGGAGCTGTTTTTT. The V gene is TRBV12-3 or TRBV12-4, the J gene TRBJ2-2, with 7 nucleotides matching TRBD1. Losses at the gene ends were 5 bases for V and 4 bases for J; bases not matched to a gene: 4. The CDR3 is 14 residues long.

This clonotype was seen at least ten times. The CDR3 region is CASSPRELSNQPQHF. The CDR3, as DNA: TGTGCCAGCTCACCACGAGAACTTAGCAATCAGCCCCAGCATTTT. The V gene is TRBV18, the J gene TRBJ1-5, with no clear D. In germline, CDR1 is KGHSH, CDR2 LQKENI. V was cut by 1 base and J by 0 bases, with 7 bases left in between. The CDR3 covers 15 residues. Together with reference TRBV18 and TRBJ1-5, the CDR3 gives the full variable domain: NAGVMQNPRHLVRRRGQEARLRCSPMKGHSHVYWYRQLPEEGLKFMVYLQKENIIDESGMPKERFSAEFPKEGPSILRIQQVVRGDSAAYFCASSPRELSNQPQHFGDGTRLSIL.

This clonotype was recorded a few times. The genes are TRBV29-1 and TRBJ2-1; D call uncertain. Trimming took off 4 bases at V and 10 bases at J, with 11 bases between the two ends. The germline V gene has CDR1 SQVTM and CDR2 ANQGSEA. The CDR3 extends over 11 amino acids. The CDR3 spells CSVVGLREQFF. The CDR3 DNA reads TGCAGCGTTGTTGGCCTCCGGGAGCAGTTCTTC.

This sequence joins TRBV7-3 and TRBJ2-5; unclear D gene. This CDR3 spans 15 amino acids. Trimming pared 2 bases from V and 5 bases from J, leaving 15 bases between. Germline V gene sequence: CDR1 SGHTA, CDR2 FQGTGA. The CDR3, as DNA: TGTGCCAGCAGCTTAGCTAGGAGCGATCAGGAGACCCAGTACTTC. Residues: CASSLARSDQETQYF.

This clonotype was counted ten times or more. The V call is TRBV14, the J call TRBJ2-1, with 11 bases lining up with TRBD2. V lost 7 bases, J lost 12 bases, and 14 bases stayed unmatched. Germline loops: CDR1 SGHDN, CDR2 FVKESK. The CDR3 length is 15 residues. CDR3 DNA sequence: TGTGCCAGCAACTCACTAGCGGGAGACGCGCTACGGCAGTTCTTC. This codes for CASNSLAGDALRQFF.

V gene TRBV10-3 combines with J gene TRBJ1-6; D gene ambiguous. The V gene lost 0 bases and the J gene lost 8 bases, with 5 bases spanning the gap. The germline CDR1 and CDR2 sequences are ENHRY and SYGVKD. The CDR3 is 13 amino acids. CDR3 DNA: TGTGCCATCAGTGAGTCGTGGGATTCACCCCTCCACTTT. It is translated as CAISESWDSPLHF.

The sample holds a few counts of this clonotype. The V and J genes are TRBV6-5 and TRBJ1-5; maybe TRBD1 (5 bases). V was cut by 2 bases and J by 2 bases, with 10 bases left in between. Germline V lookup: CDR1 MNHEY, CDR2 SVGAGI. This CDR3 has 15 amino acids. Here the CDR3 DNA reads TGTGCCAGCAGTTACAGGGGAAGCGGCAATCAGCCCCAGCATTTT. It yields the protein CASSYRGSGNQPQHF.